This T cell receptor beta chain emerged from a study of CD8 T cells in ankylosing spondylitis. Germline V CDR1 and CDR2: MNHEY, SMNVEV (reference sequence). This CDR3 region has 14 residues. With V trimmed by 6 bases and J by 7 bases, 10 bases remained unmatched. This clonotype was seen more than once but under ten times. Its antigen is undetermined. General observations from the study: Characteristic, it appeared, of ankylosing spondylitis blood was a TCR beta motif of several highly homologous variants. Clones linked to the disease showed a CD8+ phenotype. They occurred at relatively low frequencies in peripheral blood. Within matched ankylosing spondylitis synovial fluid, disease-linked clones were reportedly significantly enriched.

Each TCR beta library was made by quantitative 5'-RACE that incorporated molecular barcodes. TCRdb reanalysed the 5' RACE reads using MiXCR and keeps one entry per CDR3 protein. This table has around 130,000 distinct CDR3 sequences, roughly 17% appearing once. The genes are TRBV27 and TRBJ2-7, with 9 positions matching TRBD1. The clonotype comes from a male donor with ankylosing spondylitis. Specimen: blood, either unsorted or a sorted T cell fraction (not recorded which). CDR3 in DNA: TGTGCCAGCAGCCCGCGGGACAGGGCAAGGGAGCAGTACTTC. Translation: CASSPRDRAREQYF.